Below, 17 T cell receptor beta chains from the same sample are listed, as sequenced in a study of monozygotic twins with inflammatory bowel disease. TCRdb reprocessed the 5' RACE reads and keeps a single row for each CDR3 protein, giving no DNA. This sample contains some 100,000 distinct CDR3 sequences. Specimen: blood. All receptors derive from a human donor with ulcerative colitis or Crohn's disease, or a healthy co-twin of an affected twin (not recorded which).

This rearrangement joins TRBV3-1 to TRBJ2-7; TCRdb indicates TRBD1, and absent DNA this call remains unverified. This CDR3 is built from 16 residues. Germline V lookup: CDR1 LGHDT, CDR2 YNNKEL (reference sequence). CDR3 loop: CASSQEDKVLSYEQYF.

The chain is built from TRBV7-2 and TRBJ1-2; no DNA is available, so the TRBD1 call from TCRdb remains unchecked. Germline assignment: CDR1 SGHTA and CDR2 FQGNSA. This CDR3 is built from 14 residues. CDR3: CASSPRQGSYGYTF.

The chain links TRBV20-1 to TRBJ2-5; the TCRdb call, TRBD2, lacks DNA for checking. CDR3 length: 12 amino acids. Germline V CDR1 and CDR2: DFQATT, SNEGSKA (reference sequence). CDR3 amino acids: CSARLARETQYF.

CDR3 sequence reads: CASSLVNEQYF. This chain links TRBV7-2 with TRBJ2-7. The CDR3 extends over 11 amino acids. CDR1 is SGHTA, CDR2 FQGNSA, per germline.

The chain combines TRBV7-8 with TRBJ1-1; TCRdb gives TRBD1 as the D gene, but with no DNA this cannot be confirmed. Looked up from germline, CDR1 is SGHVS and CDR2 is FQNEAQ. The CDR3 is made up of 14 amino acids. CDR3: CASSYRTENTEAFF. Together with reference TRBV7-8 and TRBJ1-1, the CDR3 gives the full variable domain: GAGVSQSPRYKVAKRGQDVALRCDPISGHVSLFWYQQALGQGPEFLTYFQNEAQLDKSGLPSDRFFAERPEGSVSTLKIQRTQQEDSAVYLCASSYRTENTEAFFGQGTRLTVV.

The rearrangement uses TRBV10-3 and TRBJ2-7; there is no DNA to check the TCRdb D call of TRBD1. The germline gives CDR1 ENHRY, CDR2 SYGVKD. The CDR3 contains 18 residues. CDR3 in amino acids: CAISAVTGTGEGGYEQYF.

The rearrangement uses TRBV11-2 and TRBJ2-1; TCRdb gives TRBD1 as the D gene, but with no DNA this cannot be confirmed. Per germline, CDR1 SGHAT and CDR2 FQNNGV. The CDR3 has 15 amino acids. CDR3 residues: CASNPRGEGIHEQFF.

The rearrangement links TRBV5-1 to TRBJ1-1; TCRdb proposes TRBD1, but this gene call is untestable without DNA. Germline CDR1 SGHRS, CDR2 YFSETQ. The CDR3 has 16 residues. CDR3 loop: CASSPGTGRENTEAFF.

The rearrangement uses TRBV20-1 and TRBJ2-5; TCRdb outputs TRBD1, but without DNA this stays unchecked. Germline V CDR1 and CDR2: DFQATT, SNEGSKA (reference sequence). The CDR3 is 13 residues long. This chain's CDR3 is CSARSDIQETQYF.

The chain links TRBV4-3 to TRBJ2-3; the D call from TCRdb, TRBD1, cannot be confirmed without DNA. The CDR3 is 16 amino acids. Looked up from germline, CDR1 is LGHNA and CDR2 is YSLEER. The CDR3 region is CASSQDWDVSTDTQYF.

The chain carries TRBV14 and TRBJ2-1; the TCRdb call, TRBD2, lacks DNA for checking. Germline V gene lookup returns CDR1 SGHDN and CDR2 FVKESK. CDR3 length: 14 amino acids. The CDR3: CASSQVHGLNEQFF.

This chain's CDR3 is CASSLDSGDGLGYGYTF. This chain uses TRBV7-8 with TRBJ1-2. Looked up from germline, CDR1 is SGHVS and CDR2 is FQNEAQ. The CDR3 consists of 17 residues.

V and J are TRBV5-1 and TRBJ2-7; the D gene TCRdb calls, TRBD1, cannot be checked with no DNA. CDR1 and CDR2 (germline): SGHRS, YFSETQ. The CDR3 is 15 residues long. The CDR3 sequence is CASTLGGGGAYEQYF. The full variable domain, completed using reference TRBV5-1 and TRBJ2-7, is KAGVTQTPRYLIKTRGQQVTLSCSPISGHRSVSWYQQTPGQGLQFLFEYFSETQRNKGNFPGRFSGRQFSNSRSEMNVSTLELGDSALYLCASTLGGGGAYEQYFGPGTRLTVT.

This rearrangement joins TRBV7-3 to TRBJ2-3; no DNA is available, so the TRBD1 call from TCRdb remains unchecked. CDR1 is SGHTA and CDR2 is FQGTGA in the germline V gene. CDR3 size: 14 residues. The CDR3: CASSLGLWGDTQYF.

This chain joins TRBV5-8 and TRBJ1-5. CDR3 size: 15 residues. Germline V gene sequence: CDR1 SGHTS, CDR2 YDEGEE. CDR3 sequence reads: CASSFFDVSNQPQHF.

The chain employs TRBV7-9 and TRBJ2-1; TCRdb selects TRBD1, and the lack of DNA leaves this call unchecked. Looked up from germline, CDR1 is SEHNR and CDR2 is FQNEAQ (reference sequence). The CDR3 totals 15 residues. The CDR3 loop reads CASSAGTGWNNEQFF.

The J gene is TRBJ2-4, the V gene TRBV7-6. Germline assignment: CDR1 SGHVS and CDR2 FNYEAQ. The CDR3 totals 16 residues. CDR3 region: CASSPIDRIAKNIQYF. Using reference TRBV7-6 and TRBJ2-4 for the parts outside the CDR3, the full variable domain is GAGVSQSPRYKVTKRGQDVALRCDPISGHVSLYWYRQALGQGPEFLTYFNYEAQQDKSGLPNDRFSAERPEGSISTLTIQRTEQRDSAMYRCASSPIDRIAKNIQYFGAGTRLSVL.